This T cell receptor (beta chain) comes out of a study of T cells after yellow fever vaccination. The CDR3 totals 13 residues. V gave up 5 bases and J gave up 6 bases, with 11 bases separating them. In TCRdb, the 5' RACE reads were re-called with MiXCR into one record per CDR3 protein. The repertoire consists of around 530,000 distinct CDR3 sequences, with about a sixth occurring once and the leading ten covering 17%. This clonotype came up a few times. This specimen was PBMCs, taken 5 to 6 days after the first yellow fever vaccination. V and J are TRBV12-3 or TRBV12-4 and TRBJ1-5; D is uncertain. This sequence originates from a man between 18 and 29 years old who received the YFV17D yellow fever vaccine. The CDR3 loop is CASSPRAAQPQHF. CDR3 nucleotide sequence: TGTGCCAGCAGTCCCCGGGCTGCTCAGCCCCAGCATTTT.